The rows below give T cell receptor beta chains drawn from one sample of a study of cytomegalovirus exposure and HLA in healthy donors. Measured with immunoSEQ multiplex PCR; TCRdb has only the in-frame clones, and not every one. Among roughly 130,000 clones listed, roughly 80% were seen once. Sequencing was carried out using PBMCs. The origin of the receptors is a boy between 10 and 17 years old in good health and CMV-seronegative. Both conserved end residues are trimmed from each CDR3. The order of the fields is V gene, J gene, CDR3 protein.

V gene: TRBV7-6; J gene: TRBJ1-2; CDR3 protein: ASSGHSYGYT
V gene: TRBV6-1; J gene: TRBJ2-1; CDR3 protein: ASSHLQTSEQF
V gene: TRBV7-3; J gene: TRBJ2-1; CDR3 protein: ASSRGLAGGHSYNEQF
V gene: TRBV27; J gene: TRBJ1-4; CDR3 protein: ASSFRDRGRLF
V gene: TRBV10-3; J gene: TRBJ2-7; CDR3 protein: AISEQDRSYEQY
V gene: TRBV5-5; J gene: TRBJ1-5; CDR3 protein: ASSATGGSNQPQH
V gene: TRBV5-1; J gene: TRBJ1-5; CDR3 protein: ASSLEGAFNQPQH
V gene: TRBV2; J gene: TRBJ1-3; CDR3 protein: ASSDQGNSGNTIY
V gene: TRBV10-3; J gene: TRBJ2-1; CDR3 protein: AISAPSSSYNEQF
V gene: TRBV7-9; J gene: TRBJ1-1; CDR3 protein: ASSARDREAF
V gene: TRBV5-1; J gene: TRBJ2-2; CDR3 protein: ASGSGGNTGELF
V gene: TRBV6-5; J gene: TRBJ1-2; CDR3 protein: ATTRGQPNYGYT
V gene: TRBV6-5; J gene: TRBJ2-3; CDR3 protein: ASSANGGPTDTQY
V gene: TRBV30; J gene: TRBJ2-3; CDR3 protein: AYELSTDTQY
V gene: TRBV6-5; J gene: TRBJ2-2; CDR3 protein: ASGYRGRTGELF
V gene: TRBV4-1; J gene: TRBJ2-7; CDR3 protein: ASSPVWTGSYEQY
V gene: TRBV25-1; J gene: TRBJ1-4; CDR3 protein: ASSDLGTADEKLF
V gene: TRBV12-5; J gene: TRBJ1-2; CDR3 protein: ASGLGTEFHGGYT
V gene: TRBV4-1; J gene: TRBJ1-4; CDR3 protein: ASSQGPGRIEKLF
V gene: TRBV25-1; J gene: TRBJ2-3; CDR3 protein: ASSPTSGAADTQY
V gene: TRBV5-6; J gene: TRBJ1-1; CDR3 protein: ASSLAGGTNTEAF
V gene: TRBV6-6; J gene: TRBJ2-5; CDR3 protein: ASSPRGVQETQY
V gene: TRBV5-6; J gene: TRBJ2-3; CDR3 protein: ASSFGTRRDTQY
V gene: TRBV7-3; J gene: TRBJ2-1; CDR3 protein: ASSLTMGGGGLSYNEQF
V gene: TRBV13; J gene: TRBJ2-7; CDR3 protein: ASSLMQAYEQY
V gene: TRBV6-1; J gene: TRBJ2-7; CDR3 protein: ASSEEPSGAYEQY
V gene: TRBV19; J gene: TRBJ2-2; CDR3 protein: ASLKGASGSTGELF
V gene: TRBV4-1; J gene: TRBJ1-2; CDR3 protein: ASSHPLRGLRHGYT
V gene: TRBV5-6; J gene: TRBJ2-4; CDR3 protein: ASSEWGGMDDIQY
V gene: TRBV7-8; J gene: TRBJ2-5; CDR3 protein: ASSLGRSETETQY
V gene: TRBV7-3; J gene: TRBJ2-3; CDR3 protein: ASSPGTFTDTQY
V gene: TRBV11-3; J gene: TRBJ1-4; CDR3 protein: ASSIGATNEKLF
V gene: TRBV6-5; J gene: TRBJ2-1; CDR3 protein: ASSRSGLAGDEQF
V gene: TRBV27; J gene: TRBJ1-4; CDR3 protein: ASSWAGGEKLF
V gene: TRBV6-4; J gene: TRBJ2-4; CDR3 protein: ASSESSGVGNIQY
V gene: TRBV25-1; J gene: TRBJ2-3; CDR3 protein: ASSEGRSSGSTDTQY